A selection of T cell receptor beta chains follows, all from one sample in a study of shared clonotypes between healthy human individuals. Profiling relied on immunoSEQ multiplex PCR, and the TCRdb table lists in-frame clones only, not all of them. The repertoire holds about 1.4 million clones, with around 97% as singletons. The sequencing sample was made of naive CD4+ T cells sorted from blood. Source of these receptors: a man younger than 45 in good health. Each CDR3 is given with its conserved first and last residue. A D gene is named only where the DNA matches it firmly. Only part of the rows carry a size: once, few, many, or a class if the clone is expanded.

V: TRBV11-3
J: TRBJ2-2
D: NA
size: NA
CDR3: CASSPSGRENTGELFF
DNA: TGTGCCAGCAGCCCAAGTGGTAGGGAGAACACCGGGGAGCTGTTTTTT

V: TRBV4-1
J: TRBJ2-6
D: NA
size: NA
CDR3: CASSPVRGSSGANVLTF
DNA: TGCGCCAGCAGCCCCGTGAGAGGGTCCTCTGGGGCCAACGTCCTGACTTTC

V: TRBV7-6
J: TRBJ1-5
D: TRBD1
size: few
CDR3: CASSLEPDRPNQPQHF
DNA: TGTGCCAGCAGCTTAGAGCCGGACAGGCCTAATCAGCCCCAGCATTTT

V: TRBV5-4
J: TRBJ2-1
D: TRBD2
size: NA
CDR3: CATSELAGSNEQFF
DNA: TGTGCCACGTCCGAACTAGCGGGAAGCAATGAGCAGTTCTTC

V: TRBV6-1
J: TRBJ1-4
D: NA
size: NA
CDR3: CASSGSGTINEKLFF
DNA: TGTGCCAGCAGTGGTTCCGGGACAATCAATGAAAAACTGTTTTTT

V: TRBV5-4
J: TRBJ2-2
D: NA
size: NA
CDR3: CASSWKAGELFF
DNA: TGTGCCAGCAGCTGGAAGGCCGGGGAGCTGTTTTTT

V: TRBV15
J: TRBJ2-1
D: NA
size: NA
CDR3: CATSRDSGGLAYNEQFF
DNA: TGTGCCACCAGCAGAGATTCTGGCGGGCTCGCCTACAATGAGCAGTTCTTC

V: TRBV19
J: TRBJ1-5
D: TRBD1
size: NA
CDR3: CASSIARTGGNQPQHF
DNA: TGTGCCAGTAGTATAGCCCGAACAGGGGGCAATCAGCCCCAGCATTTT

V: TRBV7-9
J: TRBJ2-5
D: TRBD1
size: NA
CDR3: CASNTGVWETQYF
DNA: TGTGCCAGTAACACAGGGGTCTGGGAGACCCAGTACTTC

V: TRBV7-2
J: TRBJ2-7
D: NA
size: NA
CDR3: CASSSSQVSYEQYF
DNA: TGTGCCAGCAGCTCTTCACAGGTCTCCTACGAGCAGTACTTC

V: TRBV7-2
J: TRBJ1-2
D: NA
size: NA
CDR3: CASSLIAGGIGGFGYTF
DNA: TGTGCCAGCAGCTTAATTGCCGGGGGAATTGGAGGGTTTGGCTACACCTTC

V: TRBV11-1
J: TRBJ2-7
D: TRBD1
size: NA
CDR3: CASSSGTVMYEQYF
DNA: TGTGCCAGCAGCTCCGGGACAGTCATGTACGAGCAGTACTTC

V: TRBV27
J: TRBJ2-2
D: TRBD2
size: NA
CDR3: CASSLSGLAGIYTGELFF
DNA: TGTGCCAGCAGTTTATCGGGGCTAGCGGGGATATACACCGGGGAGCTGTTTTTT

V: TRBV5-1
J: TRBJ2-7
D: NA
size: NA
CDR3: CASSSVLARGEQYF
DNA: TGCGCCAGCAGCTCGGTTCTGGCCCGGGGCGAGCAGTACTTC

V: TRBV19
J: TRBJ1-5
D: NA
size: NA
CDR3: CASSILQWGNQPQHF
DNA: TGTGCCAGTAGTATTCTCCAATGGGGCAATCAGCCCCAGCATTTT

V: TRBV7-2
J: TRBJ2-2
D: NA
size: NA
CDR3: CASSLVRATGELFF
DNA: TGTGCCAGCAGCTTAGTTAGGGCCACCGGGGAGCTGTTTTTT

V: TRBV9
J: TRBJ2-7
D: NA
size: NA
CDR3: CASSSTSSHEQYF
DNA: TGTGCCAGCAGCAGTACTAGTTCCCACGAGCAGTACTTC

V: TRBV6-5
J: TRBJ1-1
D: NA
size: NA
CDR3: CASSFSMNTEAFF
DNA: TGTGCCAGCAGTTTTAGTATGAACACTGAAGCTTTCTTT

V: TRBV27
J: TRBJ1-2
D: TRBD1
size: once
CDR3: CASSPIGDRNYGYTF
DNA: TGTGCCAGCAGCCCGATAGGGGACAGGAACTATGGCTACACCTTC

V: TRBV5-1
J: TRBJ2-3
D: TRBD2
size: NA
CDR3: CASSLDGTSGRATDTQYF
DNA: TGCGCCAGCAGCTTAGACGGGACTAGCGGGAGGGCCACAGATACGCAGTATTTT

V: TRBV29-1
J: TRBJ2-1
D: NA
size: NA
CDR3: CSVEGASTYNEQFF
DNA: TGCAGCGTTGAAGGAGCGTCCACCTACAATGAGCAGTTCTTC

V: TRBV7-9
J: TRBJ2-3
D: TRBD1
size: NA
CDR3: CASSLPRDRGGSTDTQYF
DNA: TGTGCCAGCAGCTTACCCAGGGACAGGGGAGGTAGCACAGATACGCAGTATTTT

V: TRBV6-5
J: TRBJ1-5
D: NA
size: NA
CDR3: CASCPLGDQPQHF
DNA: TGTGCCAGCTGCCCGCTGGGAGATCAGCCCCAGCATTTT

V: TRBV19
J: TRBJ1-1
D: NA
size: NA
CDR3: CASSRGDSRVTEAFF
DNA: TGTGCCAGTTCCCGTGGGGACTCAAGGGTCACTGAAGCTTTCTTT

V: TRBV29-1
J: TRBJ1-2
D: TRBD1
size: NA
CDR3: CSVEDVGTGRGGYTF
DNA: TGCAGCGTTGAAGACGTCGGGACAGGGAGAGGCGGCTACACCTTC

V: TRBV27
J: TRBJ2-5
D: TRBD2
size: NA
CDR3: CASSRKRTSEKETQYF
DNA: TGTGCCAGCAGCCGAAAGAGGACTAGCGAGAAGGAGACCCAGTACTTC

V: TRBV25-1
J: TRBJ2-1
D: NA
size: NA
CDR3: CASSWRGNEQFF
DNA: TGTGCCAGCAGTTGGAGGGGAAATGAGCAGTTCTTC

V: TRBV5-5
J: TRBJ1-1
D: NA
size: NA
CDR3: CASTKNTEAFF
DNA: TGTGCCAGCACCAAGAACACTGAAGCTTTCTTT

V: TRBV5-1
J: TRBJ1-1
D: NA
size: once
CDR3: CASVRSGVGVNTEAFF
DNA: TGCGCCAGCGTTCGATCAGGGGTTGGGGTGAACACTGAAGCTTTCTTT

V: TRBV5-5
J: TRBJ2-7
D: TRBD2
size: NA
CDR3: CASSLRREGLGEQYF
DNA: TGTGCCAGCAGCTTGAGGCGGGAGGGTCTCGGCGAGCAGTACTTC

V: TRBV18
J: TRBJ2-1
D: TRBD2
size: NA
CDR3: CASSPIAGLTNEQFF
DNA: TGTGCCAGCTCACCAATAGCGGGACTCACCAATGAGCAGTTCTTC

V: TRBV19
J: TRBJ1-2
D: TRBD1
size: NA
CDR3: CASRQDRDWVGYTF
DNA: TGTGCCAGTAGGCAAGACAGGGATTGGGTTGGCTACACCTTC

V: TRBV28
J: TRBJ2-2
D: NA
size: NA
CDR3: CASSEVDSLGTGELFF
DNA: TGTGCCAGCAGTGAAGTGGACAGCCTTGGCACCGGGGAGCTGTTTTTT

V: TRBV5-8
J: TRBJ2-2
D: TRBD1
size: NA
CDR3: CASSLRRTGGEDTGELFF
DNA: TGTGCCAGCAGCTTGCGTCGTACAGGGGGCGAGGACACCGGGGAGCTGTTTTTT

V: TRBV11-2
J: TRBJ2-7
D: NA
size: NA
CDR3: CASSPRTPGYEQYF
DNA: TGTGCCAGCAGCCCCAGGACCCCGGGGTACGAGCAGTACTTC

V: TRBV7-3
J: TRBJ2-5
D: NA
size: NA
CDR3: CASSFDSEETQYF
DNA: TGTGCCAGCAGCTTTGACTCGGAAGAGACCCAGTACTTC

V: TRBV27
J: TRBJ1-5
D: TRBD1
size: NA
CDR3: CASSYGGPGGRNQPQHF
DNA: TGTGCCAGCAGCTACGGGGGGCCAGGGGGCCGCAATCAGCCCCAGCATTTT

V: TRBV28
J: TRBJ2-1
D: NA
size: NA
CDR3: CASSSLLGAKRNEQFF
DNA: TGTGCCAGCAGTTCACTCCTCGGGGCCAAGCGGAATGAGCAGTTCTTC

V: TRBV5-1
J: TRBJ2-1
D: TRBD2
size: NA
CDR3: CASSREGLAGVF
DNA: TGCGCCAGCAGCCGGGAGGGACTAGCGGGAGTCTTC

V: TRBV5-1
J: TRBJ2-7
D: NA
size: NA
CDR3: CASSLGRANYEQYF
DNA: TGCGCCAGCAGCTTGGGGCGGGCAAACTACGAGCAGTACTTC

V: TRBV6-4
J: TRBJ2-1
D: TRBD2
size: NA
CDR3: CASPKVVSGRNRVPNEQFF
DNA: TGTGCCAGCCCGAAAGTTGTTAGCGGGAGAAATAGGGTCCCCAATGAGCAGTTCTTC

V: TRBV18
J: TRBJ2-1
D: NA
size: NA
CDR3: CASSRQVSYNEQFF
DNA: TGTGCCAGCTCACGACAGGTTTCCTACAATGAGCAGTTCTTC

V: TRBV5-5
J: TRBJ2-4
D: NA
size: once
CDR3: CASSPTWGQNIQYF
DNA: TGTGCCAGCAGCCCGACGTGGGGACAAAACATTCAGTACTTC

V: TRBV29-1
J: TRBJ1-2
D: NA
size: once
CDR3: CSDEGQPYGYTF
DNA: TGCAGCGACGAAGGGCAGCCCTATGGCTACACCTTC

V: TRBV6-1
J: TRBJ2-5
D: NA
size: NA
CDR3: CASSESGGGETQYF
DNA: TGTGCCAGCAGTGAATCGGGGGGCGGGGAGACCCAGTACTTC